This T cell receptor beta chain appears in the sequencing data of a study of OX40 agonist ivuxolimab in advanced cancers. TCRdb's copy holds only in-frame clones and misses some; the assay was immunoSEQ multiplex PCR. The table shows around 63,000 clones, with 80% to 90% occurring only once. This clone has a single count. Trimming took off 0 bases at V and 4 bases at J, with 13 bases between the two ends. The CDR3 spans 15 residues. In germline, CDR1 is LGHNA, CDR2 YNFKEQ. Sequencing used CD4+ or CD8+ T cells sorted from blood, obtained in a trial of the OX40 agonist ivuxolimab. The chain is built from TRBV4-2 and TRBJ2-7; D tentatively fits TRBD1 or TRBD2 (5 bases each). The TCR was taken from an adult with an advanced solid tumor such as melanoma, head and neck, liver or kidney cancer. This CDR3 reads CASSQDAGRAYEQYF. The CDR3 coding sequence is TGTGCCAGCAGCCAAGATGCGGGCAGGGCATACGAGCAGTACTTC.